Listed here is a single T cell receptor (beta chain). Its target is not known. These data are taken from a study of T-cell memory formation after mild COVID-19. Regarding the study as a whole: Largely, contracting CD4+ clones fell within CM and EM, and contracting CD8+ clones within EMRA.

The CDR3 runs to 15 residues. Deletions cut 4 bases from V and 5 bases from J, with 15 bases between. Germline assignment: CDR1 MGHRA and CDR2 YSYEKL. TCRdb re-analysed the 5' RACE reads in MiXCR, keeping a single row per CDR3 protein. The sample includes 560,000 or so distinct CDR3 sequences, roughly 17% of them seen just once. The sequencing input was PBMCs or a T cell subset sorted from them (not recorded which). V gene TRBV4-1 combines with J gene TRBJ2-1, with D possibly TRBD2 on 6 matching bases. This sequence originates from an adult woman who had mild COVID-19 (a few samples of this study predate the infection). Cell type and time point are not known. Here the CDR3 reads CASSPLTSGDNEQFF. The CDR3 DNA is TGCGCCAGCAGCCCTCTCACGTCGGGAGACAATGAGCAGTTCTTC.